These 23 T cell receptor beta chains originate from one sample sequenced in a study of somatic mutations in cytotoxic T cells in rheumatoid arthritis. Assay: immunoSEQ multiplex PCR; the TCRdb copy retains only in-frame clones and omits some. The sample consists of approximately 24,000 clones, around 74% of them appearing once. Sample: CD8+ T cells sorted from blood. Receptor source: a young woman in good health.

This clone was seen a single time. Other DNA sequences from this sample encode an identical CDR3 as well. The chain couples TRBV30 to TRBJ2-7; D unclear. The CDR3 consists of 12 residues. V was shortened by 3 bases and J by 3 bases, with 9 bases between the two germline ends. Germline lookup yields CDR1 GTSNPN and CDR2 SVGIG (reference sequence). The CDR3 loop reads CAWSPGGYEQYF. The CDR3 DNA follows: TGTGCCTGGAGCCCAGGTGGCTACGAGCAGTACTTC.

J is TRBJ2-1 and V is TRBV7-3, with 8 positions matching TRBD1. The CDR3 sequence is 16 residues long. V lost 5 bases, J lost 4 bases, and 10 bases stayed unmatched. Germline CDR1 is SGHTA and CDR2 is FQGTGA. This CDR3 reads CASSPSPGQVYNEQFF. The DNA for the CDR3 is TGTGCCAGCAGCCCCTCGCCGGGACAGGTTTACAATGAGCAGTTCTTC.

The chain is built from TRBV19 and TRBJ2-1, with D perhaps matching TRBD1 (6 bases). The V end was cut by 7 bases, the J end by 1 base, with 11 bases between. CDR1 and CDR2 (germline): LNHDA, SQIVND (reference sequence). The CDR3 has 14 residues. DNA of the CDR3: TGTGCCAGTACCGCAGGGGCTTCCTACAATGAGCAGTTCTTC. Translated: CASTAGASYNEQFF.

The chain uses TRBV28 and TRBJ2-5; D is undetermined. This CDR3 comprises 14 residues. In germline, CDR1 is MDHEN, CDR2 SYDVKM. Trimming stripped 6 bases from V and 1 base from J, with 12 bases between. In DNA, the CDR3 is TGTGCCAGCAGCCCGGGCCCTAGCCAAGAGACCCAGTACTTC. Encoded protein: CASSPGPSQETQYF. Full variable domain (rest looked up from reference TRBV28 and TRBJ2-5): DVKVTQSSRYLVKRTGEKVFLECVQDMDHENMFWYRQDPGLGLRLIYFSYDVKMKEKGDIPEGYSVSREKKERFSLILESASTNQTSMYLCASSPGPSQETQYFGPGTRLLVL.

This clone has just a few counts. The CDR3 sequence: CSVEAETGATGELFF. DNA for the CDR3: TGCAGCGTTGAAGCTGAGACAGGAGCCACCGGGGAGCTGTTTTTT. The chain employs TRBV29-1 and TRBJ2-2; TRBD1 is a possible D gene (6 bases). Trimming cost V 1 base and J 4 bases, with 13 bases left between them. In germline, CDR1 is SQVTM, CDR2 ANQGSEA. This CDR3 contains 15 residues.

The chain couples TRBV2 to TRBJ2-2, with D possibly TRBD1 on 5 matching bases. V lost 6 bases to trimming and J lost 5 bases, with 16 bases between them. The CDR3 is 15 amino acids. CDR1 is SNHLY, CDR2 FYNNEI, per germline. In nucleotides, the CDR3 is TGTGCCAGCAGGGCGACAGTGATGGGGACCGGGGAGCTGTTTTTT. This codes for CASRATVMGTGELFF.

The chain employs TRBV29-1 and TRBJ2-2; D uncertain. CDR1 and CDR2 from the germline V gene are SQVTM and ANQGSEA. With 6 bases removed from V and 0 bases from J, the gap between germline ends came to 14 bases. The CDR3 totals 15 residues. This CDR3 reads CSVKGSESNTGELFF. The CDR3 region has the DNA TGCAGCGTCAAGGGCAGTGAGTCGAACACCGGGGAGCTGTTTTTT.

The chain carries TRBV27 and TRBJ1-5; 8 bases are shared with TRBD1. The ends lost 10 bases at V and 2 bases at J; junction bases unmatched: 4. Per germline, CDR1 MNHEY and CDR2 SMNVEV (reference sequence). The CDR3 is 13 residues long. The CDR3 is CAIGQGGNQPQHF. In nucleotides, the CDR3 is TGTGCCATCGGACAGGGTGGCAATCAGCCCCAGCATTTT.

This chain links TRBV6-4 with TRBJ2-1, with TRBD2 matching 13 bases. J lost 6 bases, V lost 4 bases, and 3 bases had no gene match. Germline CDR1 reads MRHNA; CDR2 reads SNTAGT. This CDR3 is 15 amino acids long. The CDR3 reads CASSGTSGSVNEQFF. The CDR3 DNA sequence: TGTGCCAGCAGTGGGACTAGCGGGAGTGTCAATGAGCAGTTCTTC.

The CDR3 sequence is CASSMTSGRLYEQYF. The CDR3 DNA sequence: TGTGCCAGTAGTATGACTAGCGGGAGGCTCTACGAGCAGTACTTC. The chain links TRBV19 to TRBJ2-7, with 13 bases aligning to TRBD2. CDR3 size: 15 residues. V shed 3 bases and J 3 bases; nucleotides not matched to a gene: 2. Germline V gene sequence: CDR1 LNHDA, CDR2 SQIVND (reference sequence). The full variable domain, completed using reference TRBV19 and TRBJ2-7, is DGGITQSPKYLFRKEGQNVTLSCEQNLNHDAMYWYRQDPGQGLRLIYYSQIVNDFQKGDIAEGYSVSREKKESFPLTVTSAQKNPTAFYLCASSMTSGRLYEQYFGPGTRLTVT.

The chain has TRBV7-2 and TRBJ2-7; D is perhaps TRBD1 (5 bases). V lost 1 base and J lost 4, with 11 bases in between. The CDR3 spans 14 residues. Germline CDR1 SGHTA, CDR2 FQGNSA. The DNA for the CDR3 is TGTGCCAGCAGCTTAGGCCCCAGGGTGTACGAGCAGTACTTC. Its translation: CASSLGPRVYEQYF.

This chain links TRBV29-1 with TRBJ1-5, with TRBD1 matching over 8 bases. Per germline, CDR1 SQVTM and CDR2 ANQGSEA. The CDR3 has 16 amino acids. V lost 8 bases and J lost 0; bases outside the gene matches: 12. This chain's CDR3 is CSTHETGVYSNQPQHF. CDR3 nucleotide sequence: TGCAGCACTCACGAGACAGGGGTTTATAGCAATCAGCCCCAGCATTTT. Supplemented by reference TRBV29-1 and TRBJ1-5, the full variable domain reads SAVISQKPSRDICQRGTSLTIQCQVDSQVTMMFWYRQQPGQSLTLIATANQGSEATYESGFVIDKFPISRPNLTFSTLTVSNMSPEDSSIYLCSTHETGVYSNQPQHFGDGTRLSIL.

This chain uses TRBV28 with TRBJ2-7; 9 bases are a match to TRBD1. In germline, CDR1 is MDHEN, CDR2 SYDVKM. V lost 2 bases and J lost 6; bases outside the gene matches: 20. CDR3 size: 19 residues. CDR3 bases: TGTGCCAGCAGTTTAAGGGTCCGTGAAAGGAGGGACAGGGTCTGCGAGCAGTACTTC. Protein sequence: CASSLRVRERRDRVCEQYF.

This rearrangement joins TRBV7-8 to TRBJ2-1; 13 bases fit TRBD2. There are 15 residues in the CDR3. V shed 5 bases and J 8 bases; nucleotides not matched to a gene: 6. Germline V gives CDR1 SGHVS, CDR2 FQNEAQ. The DNA for the CDR3 is TGTGCCAGCAGCCAGTGGACTAGCGGGGGCTATGAGCAGTTCTTC. It is translated as CASSQWTSGGYEQFF.

V is TRBV6-6 and J is TRBJ1-1; possibly TRBD1 for D (5 bases). The germline V gene encodes CDR1 MNHNY and CDR2 SVGAGI (reference sequence). V dropped 3 bases and J dropped 6 bases, with 11 bases sitting between them. The CDR3 runs 13 residues. CDR3: CASSYNGASEAFF. The CDR3 nucleotides read TGTGCCAGCAGTTATAATGGGGCGTCTGAAGCTTTCTTT.

The J gene is TRBJ1-5, the V gene TRBV28; no clear D. The germline gives CDR1 MDHEN, CDR2 SYDVKM. Trimming removed 6 bases at V and 2 bases at J, with 17 bases between. There are 16 residues in the CDR3. CDR3 in amino acids: CASSRPLGRGNQPQHF. Written as DNA, the CDR3 is TGTGCCAGCAGCCGCCCCCTCGGTAGGGGCAATCAGCCCCAGCATTTT.

The chain uses TRBV9 and TRBJ2-1; TRBD2 matches 9 bases. V shed 0 bases, J shed 4 bases, and the junction held 5 bases outside the gene matches. Per germline, CDR1 SGDLS and CDR2 YYNGEE. The CDR3 is made up of 16 amino acids. CDR3: CASSVGLAGLYNEQFF. The CDR3 DNA is TGTGCCAGCAGCGTAGGGCTAGCGGGGCTATACAATGAGCAGTTCTTC.

This clone has a single count. The V call is TRBV6-5, the J call TRBJ1-2; perhaps TRBD1 as D (5 bases). V lost 2 bases and J lost 3, with 16 bases in between. The germline CDR1 and CDR2 sequences are MNHEY and SVGAGI. CDR3 length: 16 amino acids. CDR3 nucleotide sequence: TGTGCCAGCAGTTACAACAGGCGCACCCTCTACTATGGCTACACCTTC. This gives the protein CASSYNRRTLYYGYTF.

The chain is built from TRBV6-1 and TRBJ2-3; D not certain. This CDR3 is built from 12 residues. Trimming cost V 5 bases and J 4 bases, with 7 bases left between them. Germline V gene sequence: CDR1 MNHNS, CDR2 SASEGT. CDR3 region: CASSIRADTQYF. The CDR3, as DNA: TGTGCCAGCAGTATCCGGGCAGATACGCAGTATTTT.

The chain joins TRBV6-6 to TRBJ1-1; a weak D match, TRBD1 (6 bases). The V end lost 1 base, the J end lost 7 bases, and 10 bases lay between the germline ends. CDR3 size: 13 residues. Germline CDR1 is MNHNY and CDR2 is SVGAGI (reference sequence). CDR3 bases: TGTGCCAGCAGTTACTGGACAGAAGTTGAAGCTTTCTTT. Translated, it gives CASSYWTEVEAFF.

For the CDR3, the DNA is TGTGCCAGCAGTTTCAGCTTCACCGGGGGTGAGCAGTTCTTC. As protein: CASSFSFTGGEQFF. This chain uses TRBV28 with TRBJ2-1; D may be TRBD2 (6 bases). The CDR3 is made up of 14 amino acids. Germline V lookup: CDR1 MDHEN, CDR2 SYDVKM. Between the trimmed V and J ends, which lost 3 bases and 9 bases, there was a span of 15 bases.

The chain uses TRBV11-1 and TRBJ2-1, with 7 bases lining up with TRBD2. V was clipped by 5 bases and J by 5 bases; unmatched bases: 12. The CDR3 extends over 16 amino acids. Per germline, CDR1 SGHAT and CDR2 FQDESV (reference sequence). The CDR3 sequence: CASSHWAGASHNEQFF. DNA of the CDR3: TGTGCCAGCAGCCATTGGGCGGGAGCTAGCCACAATGAGCAGTTCTTC.

The chain joins TRBV7-2 to TRBJ2-7, with 7 bases that match TRBD1. The CDR3 is made up of 12 amino acids. Germline lookup yields CDR1 SGHTA and CDR2 FQGNSA. Trimming took 4 bases from V and 12 from J; bases not matched to a gene: 9. CDR3 amino acids: CASSSMDRRVYV. CDR3 DNA sequence: TGTGCCAGCAGCTCAATGGACAGGCGGGTGTACGTC.